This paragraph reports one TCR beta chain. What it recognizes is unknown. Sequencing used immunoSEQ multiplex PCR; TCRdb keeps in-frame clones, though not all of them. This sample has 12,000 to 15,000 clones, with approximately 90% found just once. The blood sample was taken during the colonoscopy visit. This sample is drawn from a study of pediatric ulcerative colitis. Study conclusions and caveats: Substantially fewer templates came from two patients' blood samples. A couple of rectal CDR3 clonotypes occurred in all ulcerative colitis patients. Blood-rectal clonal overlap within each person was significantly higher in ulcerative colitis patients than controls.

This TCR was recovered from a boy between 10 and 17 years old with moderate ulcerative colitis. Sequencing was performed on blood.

The CDR3 protein is CASSLAESPLHF. CDR3 sequence (DNA): TGTGCCAGCAGCTTGGCCGAATCACCCCTCCACTTT. The rearrangement links TRBV5-4 to TRBJ1-6, with unresolved D. V was trimmed by 0 bases and J by 10 bases, leaving 5 bases between them. This CDR3 spans 12 amino acids. Germline V gene lookup returns CDR1 SGHNT and CDR2 YYREEE (reference sequence). Full variable domain (remainder filled in from reference TRBV5-4 and TRBJ1-6): ETGVTQSPTHLIKTRGQQVTLRCSSQSGHNTVSWYQQALGQGPQFIFQYYREEENGRGNFPPRFSGLQFPNYSSELNVNALELDDSALYLCASSLAESPLHFGNGTRLTVT.